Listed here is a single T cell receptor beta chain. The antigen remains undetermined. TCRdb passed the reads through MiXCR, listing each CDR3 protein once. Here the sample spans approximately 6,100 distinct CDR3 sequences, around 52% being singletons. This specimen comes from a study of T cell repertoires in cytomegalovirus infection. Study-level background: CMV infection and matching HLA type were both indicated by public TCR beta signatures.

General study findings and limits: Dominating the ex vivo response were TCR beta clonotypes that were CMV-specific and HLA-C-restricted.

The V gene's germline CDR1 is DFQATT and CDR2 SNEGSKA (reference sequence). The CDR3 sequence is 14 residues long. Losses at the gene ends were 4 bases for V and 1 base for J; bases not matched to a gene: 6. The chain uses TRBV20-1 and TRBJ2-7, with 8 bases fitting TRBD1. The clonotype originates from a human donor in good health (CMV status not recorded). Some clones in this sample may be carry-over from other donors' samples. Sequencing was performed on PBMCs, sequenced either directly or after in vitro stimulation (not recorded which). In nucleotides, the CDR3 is TGCAGTGCTACCCGAGGACAGGGATCCTACGAGCAGTACTTC. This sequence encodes CSATRGQGSYEQYF.